These T cell receptor beta chains were read from a single sample in a study of cytomegalovirus exposure and HLA in healthy donors. Clones were sequenced by immunoSEQ multiplex PCR, and TCRdb holds only the in-frame ones, with some missing. Of 200,000 to 250,000 clones listed, approximately 82% were seen once; the top ten hold less than 4.5%. Sequencing was done on a sample of PBMCs. These receptors were taken from a male donor in good health and CMV-seronegative. CDR3s include the opening cysteine and the closing phenylalanine or tryptophan. The D gene is left open where the match is weak. Size is stated for part of the rows, as once, few or many counts, or as a class when the clone is expanded.

J: TRBJ2-7; size: .; D: .; V: TRBV28; DNA: TGTGCCAGCAGTCTGAGCTCCTACGAGCAGTACTTC; CDR3: CASSLSSYEQYF
J: TRBJ1-5; size: .; D: .; V: TRBV2; DNA: TGTGCCAGCAGTCGCGGACAGATAGATCAGCCCCAGCATTTT; CDR3: CASSRGQIDQPQHF
J: TRBJ2-7; size: .; D: TRBD2; V: TRBV6-6; DNA: TGTGCCAGCAGTTACGAGCGGGAGGGCCCGTACGAGCAGTACTTC; CDR3: CASSYEREGPYEQYF
J: TRBJ2-3; size: .; D: TRBD1; V: TRBV5-1; DNA: TGCGCCAGCAGCTTCGGGACAGGGGGATTTAGCACAGATACGCAGTATTTT; CDR3: CASSFGTGGFSTDTQYF
J: TRBJ2-7; size: .; D: .; V: TRBV2; DNA: TGTGCCAGCAGCGAGACCTACGAGCAGTACTTC; CDR3: CASSETYEQYF
J: TRBJ1-4; size: .; D: .; V: TRBV4-1; DNA: TGCGCCAGCAGCCAAGATCGGGGAAGTAGGCAACTGTTTTTT; CDR3: CASSQDRGSRQLFF
J: TRBJ2-7; size: few; D: TRBD2; V: TRBV27; DNA: TGTGCCAGCAGTTTATACGCTAGCGGCTACGAGCAGTACTTC; CDR3: CASSLYASGYEQYF
J: TRBJ2-3; size: .; D: .; V: TRBV10-3; DNA: TGTGCCATCGCGGTCCAGTCCACAGATACGCAGTATTTT; CDR3: CAIAVQSTDTQYF
J: TRBJ1-5; size: .; D: .; V: TRBV6-1; DNA: TGTGCCAGCAGTGAAATTACAGGCCGCAATCAGCCCCAGCATTTT; CDR3: CASSEITGRNQPQHF
J: TRBJ1-4; size: once; D: TRBD1; V: TRBV28; DNA: TGTGCCAGCAGCCCAGGGACAGTTAATGAAAAACTGTTTTTT; CDR3: CASSPGTVNEKLFF
J: TRBJ2-6; size: .; D: TRBD2; V: TRBV5-5; DNA: TGTGCCAGCAGCTCAGCCGGGAGGGGCTCTGGGGCCAACGTCCTGACTTTC; CDR3: CASSSAGRGSGANVLTF
J: TRBJ1-4; size: .; D: .; V: TRBV6-6; DNA: TGTGCCAGCAGTTATGGGCAGGGATCCGAAAAACTGTTTTTT; CDR3: CASSYGQGSEKLFF
J: TRBJ2-3; size: .; D: .; V: TRBV7-3; DNA: TGTGCCAGCAGCCGACCGGGGGCAGATACGCAGTATTTT; CDR3: CASSRPGADTQYF
J: TRBJ1-1; size: .; D: .; V: TRBV5-1; DNA: TGCGCCAGCTTTGGACAGCCGGCAGGCGCTGAAGCTTTCTTT; CDR3: CASFGQPAGAEAFF
J: TRBJ2-7; size: .; D: .; V: TRBV5-6; DNA: TGTGCCAGCAGCTTGGAACGGGAGCGGGCCTACGAGCAGTACTTC; CDR3: CASSLERERAYEQYF
J: TRBJ1-1; size: .; D: TRBD1; V: TRBV13; DNA: TGTGCCAGCAGCCCCGGGACAGGGGGGTTTGAAGCTTTCTTT; CDR3: CASSPGTGGFEAFF
J: TRBJ2-7; size: .; D: .; V: TRBV19; DNA: TGTGCCACTTCGGACACCAGCACCTCCTACGAGCAGTACTTC; CDR3: CATSDTSTSYEQYF
J: TRBJ1-4; size: few; D: .; V: TRBV15; DNA: TGTGCCACCAGCAGAGATCGCGGGACGTGGGAAAAACTGTTTTTT; CDR3: CATSRDRGTWEKLFF
J: TRBJ1-1; size: .; D: TRBD1; V: TRBV29-1; DNA: TGCAGCGTTTTGGGGACAGGGGACGCTGGAGGGACTGAAGCTTTCTTT; CDR3: CSVLGTGDAGGTEAFF
J: TRBJ2-7; size: .; D: .; V: TRBV6-1; DNA: TGTGCCAGCAGTGAAGCGGTGGCAGGCTATCGTTCCTACGAGCAGTACTTC; CDR3: CASSEAVAGYRSYEQYF
J: TRBJ2-7; size: once; D: TRBD2; V: TRBV6-5; DNA: TGTGCCAGCAGTTTCTCAGGACTAGCGTACGAGCAGTACTTC; CDR3: CASSFSGLAYEQYF
J: TRBJ2-5; size: .; D: TRBD1; V: TRBV5-1; DNA: TGCGCCAGCCGCCCGCCCGGGGACAGGTACCAAGAGACCCAGTACTTC; CDR3: CASRPPGDRYQETQYF
J: TRBJ1-1; size: few; D: .; V: TRBV6-6; DNA: TGTGCCAGCAGTATTCAGGGGCGCAGGGACACTGAAGCTTTCTTT; CDR3: CASSIQGRRDTEAFF
J: TRBJ2-5; size: .; D: TRBD2; V: TRBV27; DNA: TGTGCCAGCAGTTTCCTAGCGGGTAGCGAGACCCAGTACTTC; CDR3: CASSFLAGSETQYF
J: TRBJ2-1; size: .; D: .; V: TRBV5-4; DNA: TGTGCCAGCAGGTCCGGGAGCTCCTACAATGAGCAGTTCTTC; CDR3: CASRSGSSYNEQFF
J: TRBJ2-3; size: .; D: .; V: TRBV21-1; DNA: TGTGCCAGCAGCATGTCAGAGGCATGTGAGACGCCTAACACAGATACGCAGTATTTT; CDR3: CASSMSEACETPNTDTQYF
J: TRBJ1-6; size: few; D: .; V: TRBV6-4; DNA: TGTGCCAGCAGTGAAACAGATAATTCACCCCTCCACTTT; CDR3: CASSETDNSPLHF
J: TRBJ2-1; size: .; D: TRBD1; V: TRBV19; DNA: TGTGCCAGTAAACCGCCAGGGGGTGTCTACAATGAGCAGTTCTTC; CDR3: CASKPPGGVYNEQFF
J: TRBJ2-7; size: .; D: .; V: TRBV18; DNA: TGTGCCAGCTCACCACCGGTGAGGACTACGTCCTACGAGCAGTACTTC; CDR3: CASSPPVRTTSYEQYF
J: TRBJ2-2; size: .; D: .; V: TRBV28; DNA: TGTGCCAGCAGCCGCGGGTGGGCCGGGGAGCTGTTTTTT; CDR3: CASSRGWAGELFF
J: TRBJ2-3; size: .; D: .; V: TRBV18; DNA: TGTGCCAGCTCACACTATGGCAGGGGTAGCACAGATACGCAGTATTTT; CDR3: CASSHYGRGSTDTQYF
J: TRBJ2-7; size: .; D: TRBD1; V: TRBV5-8; DNA: TGTGCCAGCAGCTCCACCGGGACAGTCCGGGTCGGGGAGCAGTACTTC; CDR3: CASSSTGTVRVGEQYF
J: TRBJ1-2; size: .; D: .; V: TRBV13; DNA: TGTGCCAGCAGCTTGGTGGGGCCGAACTATGGCTACACCTTC; CDR3: CASSLVGPNYGYTF
J: TRBJ2-3; size: .; D: .; V: TRBV11-2; DNA: TGTGCCAGCAGCTTAGGGCGCGGGCCCACAGATACGCAGTATTTT; CDR3: CASSLGRGPTDTQYF
J: TRBJ2-2; size: .; D: .; V: TRBV6-1; DNA: TGTGCCAGCAGTGGTAGAGTAGCACTGAACACCGGGGAGCTGTTTTTT; CDR3: CASSGRVALNTGELFF
J: TRBJ2-1; size: .; D: TRBD2; V: TRBV9; DNA: TGTGCCAGCAGCGTAGATTACGGGACTAGCTCCTACAATGAGCAGTTCTTC; CDR3: CASSVDYGTSSYNEQFF
J: TRBJ1-2; size: .; D: TRBD1; V: TRBV6-6; DNA: TGTGCCAGCAGTGGAGGGGGCCCTAACTATGGCTACACCTTC; CDR3: CASSGGGPNYGYTF
J: TRBJ2-7; size: .; D: TRBD2; V: TRBV10-2; DNA: TGCGCCAGCAGTGAGAATAGCGGGAGACCCTACGAGCAGTACTTC; CDR3: CASSENSGRPYEQYF
J: TRBJ2-5; size: .; D: TRBD2; V: TRBV5-1; DNA: TGCGCCAGCAGCTCGGGACTAGCGGGAGCCCACCAAGAGACCCAGTACTTC; CDR3: CASSSGLAGAHQETQYF
J: TRBJ2-7; size: .; D: .; V: TRBV5-4; DNA: TGTGCCAGCAGCGAGAGCAGGGGCTACGAGCAGTACTTC; CDR3: CASSESRGYEQYF
J: TRBJ2-2; size: once; D: TRBD1; V: TRBV7-7; DNA: TGTGCTAGCAGCTTAGGACAGGGGGACAAGAACACCGGGGAGCTGTTTTTT; CDR3: CASSLGQGDKNTGELFF
J: TRBJ2-3; size: .; D: .; V: TRBV5-1; DNA: TGCGCCAGCAGAGGGCTAGGCGGGGATACGCAGTATTTT; CDR3: CASRGLGGDTQYF
J: TRBJ2-1; size: .; D: .; V: TRBV4-2; DNA: TGTGCCAGCAGCTCGGGAGGGACAGGGCGATACAATGAGCAGTTCTTC; CDR3: CASSSGGTGRYNEQFF
J: TRBJ1-3; size: .; D: .; V: TRBV2; DNA: TGTGCCAGCAGTGGTAGAACGTTCTCTGGAAACACCATATATTTT; CDR3: CASSGRTFSGNTIYF
J: TRBJ2-7; size: .; D: TRBD2; V: TRBV2; DNA: TGTGCCAGCAGGACTAGCGAGTATGCCTACGAGCAGTACTTC; CDR3: CASRTSEYAYEQYF
J: TRBJ2-1; size: .; D: TRBD2; V: TRBV11-2; DNA: TGTGCCAGCAGCGTGACTAGCAGTAGATACAATGAGCAGTTCTTC; CDR3: CASSVTSSRYNEQFF